The count of the clone carrying this T cell receptor (beta chain) is one. In the source study's methods: Quantification of nucleated cells was approximated via reference gene primer amplification. Repertoires were generated with immunoSEQ multiplex PCR, while TCRdb's copy carries only in-frame clones and drops some. V, J and clone size are those of that table, while D and trimming were read from the DNA. Of approximately 210,000 clones in the sample, over 75% are singletons; the top ten hold around 7%. Germline V gene data show CDR1 as MRHNA and CDR2 as SNTAGT. CDR3 size: 14 residues. Trimming took off 4 bases at V and 6 bases at J, with 15 bases between the two ends. The sample is drawn from a study of blood T cell repertoires in COVID-19.

The sample was PBMCs or T cells enriched from blood (not recorded which). The source of this sequence is a man aged 25 to 40 in a cohort exposed to, infected with or recovered from COVID-19 (not recorded which). The chain links TRBV6-4 to TRBJ1-1; D is unresolved. CDR3 residues: CASSVHPEGPEAFF. CDR3 DNA sequence: TGTGCCAGCAGTGTCCACCCCGAGGGCCCTGAAGCTTTCTTT.